Presented here are 28 T cell receptor beta chains from one specimen sequenced in a study of shared clonotypes between healthy human individuals. Generated by immunoSEQ multiplex PCR, the TCRdb table keeps only in-frame clones and is missing some. The sample has approximately 2.1 million clones; approximately 95% are singletons. The source material was naive CD4+ T cells from PBMCs. Documented subset: CD45RA+ positively selected. These TCRs come from a young man in good health. Some clones in this sample may be carry-over from other donors' samples.

Details on this clone: The same CDR3 arises from other DNA sequences in this sample as well. V gene TRBV19 combines with J gene TRBJ2-2, with unresolved D. Germline CDR1 and CDR2: LNHDA and SQIVND (reference sequence). CDR3 length equals 12 residues. With 2 bases removed from V and 6 bases from J, the gap between germline ends came to 4 bases. CDR3 in DNA: TGTGCCAGTAGTATACCCCCCGGGGAGCTGTTTTTT. Translated, it gives CASSIPPGELFF.

This chain links TRBV18 with TRBJ2-1; 14 bases agree with TRBD2. CDR1 is KGHSH, CDR2 LQKENI, per germline. The V and J ends lost 4 bases and 6 bases, in that order; junction bases with no gene match: 5. The CDR3 totals 16 residues. The CDR3 region is CASSQPTSGRGNEQFF. The CDR3 DNA follows: TGTGCCAGCTCACAGCCGACTAGCGGGAGGGGCAATGAGCAGTTCTTC.

This chain joins TRBV2 and TRBJ2-3; TRBD2 matches at 10 bases. This CDR3 comprises 14 residues. CDR1 is SNHLY, CDR2 FYNNEI, per germline. V shed 6 bases and J 6 bases; nucleotides not matched to a gene: 6. CDR3 bases: TGTGCCAGCAGGGGGCTAGCGGGGGCCGATACGCAGTATTTT. This gives the protein CASRGLAGADTQYF.

V usage is TRBV6-5 and J usage is TRBJ2-1; D remains ambiguous. The CDR3 spans 14 residues. V lost 0 bases, J lost 9 bases, and 12 bases lay in between. The V gene's germline CDR1 is MNHEY and CDR2 SVGAGI. CDR3 sequence (DNA): TGTGCCAGCAGTTACTCCAATTATTTGGCTGAGCAGTTCTTC. This codes for CASSYSNYLAEQFF.

The chain employs TRBV5-1 and TRBJ2-5; 9 bases are a match to TRBD2. CDR3 length equals 15 residues. Germline-derived CDR1 and CDR2 are SGHRS and YFSETQ. With 5 bases clipped from V and 1 base from J, the junction kept 6 bases outside the gene matches. CDR3 nucleotides: TGCGCCAGCAGGGCTAGCGGGATCACCCAAGAGACCCAGTACTTC. Protein product: CASRASGITQETQYF.

The chain employs TRBV7-9 and TRBJ2-5; 11 bases agree with TRBD2. CDR3 size: 19 residues. Germline V gene lookup returns CDR1 SEHNR and CDR2 FQNEAQ (reference sequence). Trimming removed 5 bases from V and 7 bases from J; junction bases left unmatched: 21. The CDR3 spells CASSPAPGTSGPRAWTQYF. The CDR3 DNA follows: TGTGCCAGCAGCCCGGCGCCCGGGACTAGCGGTCCCAGGGCGTGGACCCAGTACTTC.

V and J are TRBV5-1 and TRBJ2-1; D uncertain. Looked up from germline, CDR1 is SGHRS and CDR2 is YFSETQ. The CDR3 extends over 15 amino acids. Deletions cut 5 bases from V and 6 bases from J, with 18 bases between. The CDR3 DNA reads as TGCGCCAGCAGTCAGGCACTACTTGGCAGCAATGAGCAGTTCTTC. It encodes CASSQALLGSNEQFF. Looking up the rest from reference TRBV5-1 and TRBJ2-1 gives the full variable domain: KAGVTQTPRYLIKTRGQQVTLSCSPISGHRSVSWYQQTPGQGLQFLFEYFSETQRNKGNFPGRFSGRQFSNSRSEMNVSTLELGDSALYLCASSQALLGSNEQFFGPGTRLTVL.

The chain employs TRBV5-4 and TRBJ1-2; D gene uncertain. V lost 0 bases and J lost 5, with 14 bases in between. In germline, CDR1 is SGHNT, CDR2 YYREEE (reference sequence). The CDR3 is 15 residues long. The CDR3 bases are TGTGCCAGCAGCTTGGGAGGTGCCGTCACTTATGGCTACACCTTC. It is translated as CASSLGGAVTYGYTF.

The V call is TRBV7-9, the J call TRBJ2-7; D is unclear. The CDR3 sequence is 14 residues long. V gave up 8 bases and J gave up 1 base, with 15 bases separating them. Germline values: CDR1 SEHNR, CDR2 FQNEAQ (reference sequence). This chain's CDR3 is CASGMQALSYEQYF. The CDR3 DNA sequence: TGTGCCAGCGGTATGCAGGCCCTTTCCTACGAGCAGTACTTC.

This rearrangement joins TRBV6-5 to TRBJ1-2; 7 bases match TRBD1. The CDR3 sequence is 15 residues long. Germline V gives CDR1 MNHEY, CDR2 SVGAGI. V lost 6 bases, J lost 4 bases, and 11 bases stayed unmatched. The CDR3 DNA is TGTGCCAGCAGATTCCGGGAGACAGGGCTCTATGGCTACACCTTC. The encoded protein is CASRFRETGLYGYTF.

As concerns this clone: At one end the junction does not follow the germline gene, possibly because of a read error. V is TRBV7-2 and J is TRBJ2-1, with a possible D match to TRBD1 (6 bases). CDR3 size: 15 residues. CDR1 and CDR2 from the germline V gene are SGHTA and FQGNSA. The CDR3 DNA is TGTGCCAGCAGCCCCATTTCCGACAGGTCCCTTGAGCGGCTCTTC. It translates to CASSPISDRSLERLF.

This clone appeared a few times. The chain uses TRBV10-2 and TRBJ1-1; 7 positions agree with TRBD1. After removal of 5 bases from V and 4 bases from J, the junction contained 4 bases not matched to a gene. The CDR3 has 13 residues. Per the germline V gene, CDR1 is WSHSY and CDR2 is SAAADI. CDR3 sequence: CASSPQGSTEAFF. The CDR3 nucleotides read TGCGCCAGCAGTCCACAGGGGTCCACTGAAGCTTTCTTT.

The V and J genes are TRBV27 and TRBJ1-1, with unresolved D. This CDR3 is built from 14 residues. Trimming pared 3 bases from V and 1 base from J, leaving 9 bases between. Germline V CDR1 and CDR2: MNHEY, SMNVEV (reference sequence). In DNA, the CDR3 is TGTGCCAGCAGTTTGGGCAGATCGAACACTGAAGCTTTCTTT. Translated: CASSLGRSNTEAFF.

The rearrangement links TRBV2 to TRBJ2-3; 13 bases map to TRBD2. The J segment lost 6 bases and the V segment lost 6 bases, leaving 9 bases of the junction unmatched. CDR3 length: 16 residues. Germline assignment: CDR1 SNHLY and CDR2 FYNNEI. CDR3 nucleotides: TGTGCCAGCAGGGGAGGACTAGCGGGAGTCCCCGATACGCAGTATTTT. Translated: CASRGGLAGVPDTQYF.

The chain employs TRBV5-6 and TRBJ1-1; D ambiguous. The CDR3 spans 14 residues. Trimming shortened V by 2 bases and J by 4 bases, and 12 bases separated the two germline ends. Per germline, CDR1 SGHDT and CDR2 YYEEEE. The CDR3 reads CASSFRGVGTEAFF. CDR3 coding DNA: TGTGCCAGCAGCTTCCGGGGAGTAGGCACTGAAGCTTTCTTT. Based on the CDR3 plus reference TRBV5-6 and TRBJ1-1, the full variable domain is DAGVTQSPTHLIKTRGQQVTLRCSPKSGHDTVSWYQQALGQGPQFIFQYYEEEERQRGNFPDRFSGHQFPNYSSELNVNALLLGDSALYLCASSFRGVGTEAFFGQGTRLTVV.

Turning to this clone: Other DNA sequences of this sample code for an identical CDR3. This rearrangement joins TRBV5-1 to TRBJ2-7, with 8 bases lining up with TRBD2. The germline V gene has CDR1 SGHRS and CDR2 YFSETQ. V gave up 4 bases and J gave up 3 bases; unmatched junction bases: 9. This CDR3 is built from 15 residues. The CDR3 sequence is CASSPDGTSGYEQYF. In DNA, the CDR3 is TGCGCCAGCAGCCCGGACGGCACTAGCGGCTACGAGCAGTACTTC.

The chain carries TRBV13 and TRBJ1-4; D call uncertain. CDR1 is PRHDT, CDR2 FYEKMQ, per germline (reference sequence). Trimming removed 2 bases at V and 7 bases at J, with 8 bases between. The CDR3 sequence is 13 residues long. CDR3 DNA sequence: TGTGCCAGCAGCTTACTTGCTAGTGAAAAACTGTTTTTT. This codes for CASSLLASEKLFF.

This sequence joins TRBV9 and TRBJ2-7; 10 positions agree with TRBD1. V dropped 2 bases and J dropped 3; count of bases not matched to a gene: 5. The CDR3 totals 15 residues. Germline V gene sequence: CDR1 SGDLS, CDR2 YYNGEE. This chain's CDR3 is CASSVGTGDYYEQYF. For the CDR3, the DNA is TGTGCCAGCAGCGTGGGGACAGGGGATTACTACGAGCAGTACTTC.

The chain is built from TRBV6-5 and TRBJ2-1; 11 bases fit TRBD2. The germline V gene encodes CDR1 MNHEY and CDR2 SVGAGI. CDR3 length: 15 residues. The ends lost 4 bases at V and 4 bases at J; junction bases unmatched: 3. CDR3 amino acids: CASSSRLAGYNEQFF. In DNA, the CDR3 is TGTGCCAGCAGTTCTAGACTAGCGGGGTACAATGAGCAGTTCTTC.

The chain employs TRBV28 and TRBJ2-7; 11 bases agree with TRBD2. Germline V gene sequence: CDR1 MDHEN, CDR2 SYDVKM. V was pared by 5 bases and J by 3 bases, with 9 bases of the junction left unmatched. This CDR3 has 16 amino acids. DNA of the CDR3: TGTGCCAGCAGTCAGAGTAGCGGGGGGGAATACTACGAGCAGTACTTC. It yields the protein CASSQSSGGEYYEQYF.

The chain carries TRBV5-1 and TRBJ2-2, with no clear D. Trimming took 0 bases from V and 4 from J, leaving 13 bases between them. The CDR3 has 16 residues. CDR1 is SGHRS, CDR2 YFSETQ, per germline. CDR3 bases: TGCGCCAGCAGCTTGGGAAGCTTGGGTAGCACCGGGGAGCTGTTTTTT. This sequence encodes CASSLGSLGSTGELFF.

V is TRBV7-9 and J is TRBJ1-4, with a possible D match to TRBD1 (6 bases). This CDR3 region has 16 residues. V lost 5 bases and J lost 4, with 17 bases in between. CDR1 and CDR2 from the germline V gene are SEHNR and FQNEAQ (reference sequence). The CDR3 region has the DNA TGTGCCAGCAGCCTTCCCGACAGGACCTTTAATGAAAAACTGTTTTTT. It translates to CASSLPDRTFNEKLFF.

The V call is TRBV5-1, the J call TRBJ2-5; tentatively, D is TRBD1 or TRBD2 (5 bases each). CDR3 size: 15 residues. Trimming pared 4 bases from V and 0 bases from J, leaving 13 bases between. Germline V gene data show CDR1 as SGHRS and CDR2 as YFSETQ. As DNA, the CDR3 is TGCGCCAGCAGCGGGAGTCTAGGGGACCAAGAGACCCAGTACTTC. Protein product: CASSGSLGDQETQYF.

This clone was counted a few times. The chain links TRBV30 to TRBJ1-5, with no clear D. Germline V CDR1 and CDR2: GTSNPN, SVGIG (reference sequence). This CDR3 region has 14 residues. The V end was cut by 0 bases, the J end by 5 bases, with 11 bases between. The CDR3 loop is CAWSVPGIDQPQHF. CDR3 nucleotide sequence: TGTGCCTGGAGTGTCCCCGGGATTGATCAGCCCCAGCATTTT.

The chain joins TRBV2 to TRBJ1-4; D might be TRBD1 (6 bases). V lost 6 bases and J 7 bases, leaving 15 bases between the germline ends. The CDR3 spans 14 residues. The germline gives CDR1 SNHLY, CDR2 FYNNEI. CDR3 in DNA: TGTGCCAGCAGCAAAGGGACACTTCCTGAAAAACTGTTTTTT. It codes for CASSKGTLPEKLFF.

Concerning this clone: Other DNA sequences in this sample translate to the same CDR3. In DNA, the CDR3 is TGTGCCAGCAGGGGGACGGTGAATAGCAATCAGCCCCAGCATTTT. Protein product: CASRGTVNSNQPQHF. The rearrangement uses TRBV6-1 and TRBJ1-5; tentatively, D is TRBD1 (5 bases). V lost 6 bases, J lost 0 bases, and 12 bases lay in between. Germline V lookup: CDR1 MNHNS, CDR2 SASEGT. CDR3 length: 15 amino acids.

V is TRBV15 and J is TRBJ2-5; D remains ambiguous. Between the trimmed V and J ends, which lost 0 bases and 7 bases, there was a span of 15 bases. CDR1 and CDR2 (germline): LNHNV, YYDKDF (reference sequence). The CDR3 covers 15 residues. The CDR3 spells CATSRDSVQAGTQYF. CDR3 sequence (DNA): TGTGCCACCAGCAGAGATTCGGTCCAGGCTGGGACCCAGTACTTC.

The chain recombines TRBV5-1 with TRBJ2-7; maybe TRBD1 (6 bases). The V gene's germline CDR1 is SGHRS and CDR2 YFSETQ. The CDR3 contains 17 residues. With 4 bases removed from V and 2 bases from J, the gap between germline ends came to 22 bases. The CDR3 spells CASSGIQGQSQAYEQYF. The CDR3, as DNA: TGCGCCAGCAGCGGAATACAAGGACAGTCTCAGGCCTACGAGCAGTACTTC. Combining the CDR3 with reference TRBV5-1 and TRBJ2-7 gives the whole variable domain KAGVTQTPRYLIKTRGQQVTLSCSPISGHRSVSWYQQTPGQGLQFLFEYFSETQRNKGNFPGRFSGRQFSNSRSEMNVSTLELGDSALYLCASSGIQGQSQAYEQYFGPGTRLTVT.